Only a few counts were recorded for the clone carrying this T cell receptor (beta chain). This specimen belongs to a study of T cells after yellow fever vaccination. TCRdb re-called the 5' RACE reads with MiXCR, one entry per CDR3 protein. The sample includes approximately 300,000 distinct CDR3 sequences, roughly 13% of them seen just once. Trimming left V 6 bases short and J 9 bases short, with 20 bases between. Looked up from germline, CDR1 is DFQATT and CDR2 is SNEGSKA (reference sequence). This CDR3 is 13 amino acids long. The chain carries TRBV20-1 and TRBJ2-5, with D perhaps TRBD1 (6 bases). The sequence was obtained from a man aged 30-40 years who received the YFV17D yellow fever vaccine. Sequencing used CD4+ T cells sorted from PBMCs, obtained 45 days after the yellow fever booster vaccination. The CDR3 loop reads CSALTGLVEAQYF. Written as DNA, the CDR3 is TGCAGTGCCTTAACAGGGTTGGTGGAGGCCCAGTACTTC.